Each of the 32 T cell receptor beta chains below was sequenced from the same sample in a study of blood T cell repertoires in COVID-19. The data were produced by immunoSEQ multiplex PCR, yet TCRdb's version contains in-frame clones alone and is incomplete. The table shows a few hundred thousand clones, with roughly 92% occurring only once. The material sequenced was PBMCs or T cells enriched from blood (not recorded which). Every receptor here comes from a woman in her forties who had been exposed to COVID-19.

V gene TRBV7-9 combines with J gene TRBJ1-6, with D possibly matching TRBD1 (6 bases). CDR3 length: 13 residues. The germline V and J ends were trimmed by 10 bases and 11 bases, with 18 bases remaining between them. The germline V gene encodes CDR1 SEHNR and CDR2 FQNEAQ (reference sequence). CDR3 nucleotide sequence: TGTGCCACCAGGGGAGGGAAAGGTACACCCCTCCACTTT. Protein sequence: CATRGGKGTPLHF.

The rearrangement joins TRBV6-9 to TRBJ1-1; 7 nucleotides line up with TRBD1. This CDR3 contains 20 residues. After removal of 6 bases from V and 0 bases from J, the junction contained 22 bases not matched to a gene. The germline V gene has CDR1 MNHGY and CDR2 SVAAGI. CDR3 in DNA: TGTGCCAGCAGATCAAATTTCAAAACAGGGGTCAAAGCCTTGAACACTGAAGCTTTCTTT. It is translated as CASRSNFKTGVKALNTEAFF.

This chain uses TRBV6-4 with TRBJ2-1, with 9 bases aligning to TRBD2. Germline trimming cut 4 bases from V and 5 bases from J; bases unmatched to any gene: 6. The germline gives CDR1 MRHNA, CDR2 SNTAGT. The CDR3 totals 15 residues. The CDR3 here is CASSVLAGNNNEQFF. The CDR3 DNA is TGTGCCAGCAGTGTTCTAGCGGGGAACAACAATGAGCAGTTCTTC.

The chain has TRBV10-1 and TRBJ1-2, with 12 bases that match TRBD1. CDR1 is WNHNN and CDR2 is SYGVQD in the germline V gene (reference sequence). V dropped 3 bases and J dropped 7; count of bases not matched to a gene: 6. The CDR3 consists of 15 residues. CDR3 DNA: TGCGCCAGCAGTGAATCTGTGGGACAGGGGGCTGGCTACACCTTC. This sequence encodes CASSESVGQGAGYTF.

The J gene is TRBJ2-2, the V gene TRBV7-2, with 7 bases that match TRBD2. The CDR3 length is 15 residues. Germline V gene sequence: CDR1 SGHTA, CDR2 FQGNSA. The J segment lost 2 bases and the V segment lost 5 bases, leaving 5 bases of the junction unmatched. CDR3: CASSPSGGNTGELFF. For the CDR3, the DNA is TGTGCCAGCAGCCCTTCGGGGGGAAACACCGGGGAGCTGTTTTTT.

This rearrangement joins TRBV7-3 to TRBJ1-2; TRBD1 matches 9 bases. The germline V gene has CDR1 SGHTA and CDR2 FQGTGA. The length of the CDR3 is 17 residues. The V segment lost 5 bases and the J segment 3 bases; nucleotides outside the gene matches: 13. The DNA of the CDR3 is TGTGCCAGCAGCCTCTCCGGGACAGGGTGGGCAGACTATGGCTACACCTTC. Translation gives CASSLSGTGWADYGYTF.

The chain recombines TRBV12-3 or TRBV12-4 with TRBJ1-1, with 12 bases fitting TRBD1. With V trimmed by 6 bases and J by 10 bases, 6 bases remained unmatched. The CDR3 has 13 amino acids. CDR3: CASSSPGQGAAFF. Here the CDR3 DNA reads TGTGCCAGCAGCTCTCCGGGACAGGGGGCAGCTTTCTTT.

This clone was seen a few times. The chain has TRBV5-1 and TRBJ2-7; D remains ambiguous. The CDR3 loop spans 13 amino acids. V was trimmed by 0 bases and J by 4 bases, leaving 8 bases between them. In germline, CDR1 is SGHRS, CDR2 YFSETQ. The CDR3 bases are TGCGCCAGCAGCTTGGCCATAGATTACGAGCAGTACTTC. Protein: CASSLAIDYEQYF.

This chain joins TRBV5-1 and TRBJ2-6; D is uncertain. Germline-derived CDR1 and CDR2 are SGHRS and YFSETQ. The V end lost 2 bases, the J end lost 2 bases, and 11 bases lay between the germline ends. The CDR3 is 16 amino acids. In DNA form, the CDR3 reads TGCGCCAGCAGCTTCTCCCCGAGAGCTGGGGCCAACGTCCTGACTTTC. It yields the protein CASSFSPRAGANVLTF.

The V gene is TRBV5-1, the J gene TRBJ2-3; D unresolved. The CDR3 is 13 amino acids. Between the trimmed V and J ends, which lost 2 bases and 1 base, there was a span of 5 bases. The V gene's germline CDR1 is SGHRS and CDR2 YFSETQ. This chain's CDR3 is CASSFTGTDTQYF. The CDR3 region has the DNA TGCGCCAGCAGCTTTACTGGCACAGATACGCAGTATTTT.

The chain couples TRBV5-4 to TRBJ2-5, with 8 bases lining up with TRBD2. V lost 5 bases, J lost 5 bases, and 11 bases stayed unmatched. Germline assignment: CDR1 SGHNT and CDR2 YYREEE (reference sequence). CDR3 length: 15 residues. The CDR3 nucleotides read TGTGCCAGCAGGCGGACCGGGACTAGGGCGGAGACCCAGTACTTC. This gives the protein CASRRTGTRAETQYF.

The chain links TRBV10-3 to TRBJ1-5; 8 bases are a match to TRBD1. The CDR3 is 16 amino acids. J lost 3 bases, V lost 6 bases, and 10 bases had no gene match. Per germline, CDR1 ENHRY and CDR2 SYGVKD. CDR3: CAIREGTGGNNQPQHF. CDR3 DNA sequence: TGTGCCATCAGAGAGGGCACAGGGGGTAACAATCAGCCCCAGCATTTT.

This sequence joins TRBV7-2 and TRBJ2-4, with D unresolved. The V end was cut by 2 bases, the J end by 6 bases, with 8 bases between. The germline V gene encodes CDR1 SGHTA and CDR2 FQGNSA. The CDR3 contains 13 residues. CDR3: CASSLPPSNIQYF. The CDR3 nucleotides are TGTGCCAGCAGCTTACCCCCATCAAACATTCAGTACTTC.

The rearrangement links TRBV19 to TRBJ1-6; tentatively, D is TRBD1 (6 bases). Germline CDR1 is LNHDA and CDR2 is SQIVND (reference sequence). The V end was cut by 5 bases, the J end by 10 bases, with 15 bases between. The CDR3 totals 14 residues. The CDR3 protein is CASSLGPQGSPLHF. The CDR3 nucleotides are TGTGCCAGTAGTTTGGGACCGCAGGGGTCACCCCTCCACTTT.

The rearrangement uses TRBV30 and TRBJ1-2; D is undetermined. The germline CDR1 and CDR2 sequences are GTSNPN and SVGIG (reference sequence). V lost 0 bases and J lost 7, with 12 bases in between. This CDR3 is built from 13 residues. Written as DNA, the CDR3 is TGTGCCTGGAGTGTACTAGGGATGGGTGGCTACACCTTC. Its protein is CAWSVLGMGGYTF.

The V gene is TRBV18, the J gene TRBJ1-3; no firm D call. V lost 4 bases to trimming and J lost 0 bases, with 10 bases between them. The CDR3 contains 15 residues. Germline assignment: CDR1 KGHSH and CDR2 LQKENI. The CDR3 region has the DNA TGTGCCAGCTCACAAACAGCCGACTCTGGAAACACCATATATTTT. This gives the protein CASSQTADSGNTIYF.

This chain links TRBV7-9 with TRBJ2-1; D might be TRBD1 (5 bases). The CDR3 runs to 16 residues. V was cut by 5 bases and J by 5 bases, with 19 bases left in between. CDR1 SEHNR and CDR2 FQNEAQ come from the germline V gene (reference sequence). The CDR3 spells CASSAAPSGFHNEQFF. DNA of the CDR3: TGTGCCAGCAGCGCGGCTCCGTCAGGGTTCCACAATGAGCAGTTCTTC. Full variable domain (outside the CDR3, taken from reference TRBV7-9 and TRBJ2-1): DTGVSQNPRHKITKRGQNVTFRCDPISEHNRLYWYRQTLGQGPEFLTYFQNEAQLEKSRLLSDRFSAERPKGSFSTLEIQRTEQGDSAMYLCASSAAPSGFHNEQFFGPGTRLTVL.

V usage is TRBV27 and J usage is TRBJ1-5, with 7 bases aligning to TRBD1. The CDR3 sequence is 15 residues long. Germline-derived CDR1 and CDR2 are MNHEY and SMNVEV (reference sequence). Trimming removed 9 bases from V and 0 bases from J; junction bases left unmatched: 8. CDR3 sequence: CARTGLVYSNQPQHF. In DNA, the CDR3 is TGTGCCAGGACAGGGTTAGTTTATAGCAATCAGCCCCAGCATTTT.

This chain uses TRBV15 with TRBJ2-2; 8 bases fit TRBD1. The length of the CDR3 is 14 residues. Per germline, CDR1 LNHNV and CDR2 YYDKDF (reference sequence). The ends lost 2 bases at V and 7 bases at J; junction bases unmatched: 3. In DNA, the CDR3 is TGTGCCACCAGCAGAATACAGGGGGGCGGGGAGCTGTTTTTT. Translated: CATSRIQGGGELFF.

The genes are TRBV5-1 and TRBJ1-5; D is unclear. Germline V gene lookup returns CDR1 SGHRS and CDR2 YFSETQ. This CDR3 contains 14 residues. The V gene lost 4 bases and the J gene lost 10 bases, with 18 bases spanning the gap. CDR3 nucleotides: TGCGCCAGCAGCCCTCTCCCCGCTCCGAGTCCCCAGCATTTT. It translates to CASSPLPAPSPQHF. The full variable domain, its missing parts supplied by reference TRBV5-1 and TRBJ1-5, is KAGVTQTPRYLIKTRGQQVTLSCSPISGHRSVSWYQQTPGQGLQFLFEYFSETQRNKGNFPGRFSGRQFSNSRSEMNVSTLELGDSALYLCASSPLPAPSPQHFGDGTRLSIL.

This chain connects TRBV29-1 to TRBJ2-1; tentatively, D is TRBD2 (6 bases). CDR3 length: 14 residues. CDR1 SQVTM and CDR2 ANQGSEA come from the germline V gene. V lost 6 bases, J lost 9 bases, and 21 bases lay in between. The CDR3, as DNA: TGCAGCGTCAGAACCGCTAGCGTTGACGGTGAGCAGTTCTTC. This encodes CSVRTASVDGEQFF.

The chain combines TRBV18 with TRBJ1-2, with 7 nucleotides matching TRBD1. V shed 4 bases and J 3 bases; nucleotides not matched to a gene: 2. The CDR3 has 13 residues. The germline CDR1 and CDR2 sequences are KGHSH and LQKENI. In DNA, the CDR3 is TGTGCCAGCTCACGCGGACAGGACTATGGCTACACCTTC. It translates to CASSRGQDYGYTF.

This clone has a single count. The chain couples TRBV7-2 to TRBJ2-2; 8 bases line up with TRBD2. Germline V gene lookup returns CDR1 SGHTA and CDR2 FQGNSA. The V gene end was trimmed by 5 bases and the J gene end by 4 bases; junction bases not matched to a gene: 6. This CDR3 contains 15 residues. CDR3 region: CASSVTSGPTGELFF. DNA of the CDR3: TGTGCCAGCAGCGTAACTAGCGGACCCACCGGGGAGCTGTTTTTT.

The chain recombines TRBV25-1 with TRBJ1-2; 7 nucleotides align to TRBD1. CDR1 is MGHDK, CDR2 SYGVNS, per germline. This CDR3 spans 14 amino acids. The V segment lost 4 bases and the J segment 6 bases; nucleotides outside the gene matches: 8. CDR3 in amino acids: CASSATGTAHGYTF. In nucleotides, the CDR3 is TGTGCCAGCAGTGCCACGGGGACAGCCCATGGCTACACCTTC.

V gene TRBV11-3 combines with J gene TRBJ2-1, with TRBD2 matching over 10 bases. Germline V lookup: CDR1 SGHNT, CDR2 YENEEA. This CDR3 comprises 17 residues. V dropped 1 base and J dropped 5; count of bases not matched to a gene: 8. CDR3 DNA: TGTGCCAGCAGCTTAGGTCGAAGCGGGGGGGCCAACAATGAGCAGTTCTTC. This codes for CASSLGRSGGANNEQFF.

The chain recombines TRBV3-1 (or the pseudogene TRBV3-2) with TRBJ1-6; 10 bases agree with TRBD1. J was trimmed by 10 bases and V by 4 bases; bases with no gene match: 7. Per the germline V gene, CDR1 is LGHDT and CDR2 is YNNKEL (reference sequence). The CDR3 is made up of 15 amino acids. As DNA, the CDR3 is TGTGCCAGCAGCCTGGGACAGGGGTATAGATCACCCCTCCACTTT. It specifies CASSLGQGYRSPLHF.

This clone was observed once. V is TRBV13 and J is TRBJ2-7, with D tentatively TRBD1 (6 bases). This CDR3 is built from 15 residues. V lost 4 bases and J lost 3, with 16 bases in between. Germline CDR1 and CDR2: PRHDT and FYEKMQ (reference sequence). CDR3 bases: TGTGCCAGCAGCTATAGTGGACAGCCGATCTACGAGCAGTACTTC. Translating gives CASSYSGQPIYEQYF. The full variable domain, rest sourced from reference TRBV13 and TRBJ2-7, is AAGVIQSPRHLIKEKRETATLKCYPIPRHDTVYWYQQGPGQDPQFLISFYEKMQSDKGSIPDRFSAQQFSDYHSELNMSSLELGDSALYFCASSYSGQPIYEQYFGPGTRLTVT.

This sequence joins TRBV7-3 and TRBJ2-2; D call uncertain. The CDR3 is 12 residues long. Between the trimmed V and J ends, which lost 5 bases and 6 bases, there was a span of 7 bases. Per the germline V gene, CDR1 is SGHTA and CDR2 is FQGTGA. The CDR3 DNA reads TGTGCCAGCAGCGAGAAATCCGGGGAGCTGTTTTTT. Translating it yields CASSEKSGELFF.

The CDR3 nucleotides read TGTGCCAGCAGCTTGTTGGACAGTAAGACTGAAGCTTTCTTT. It is translated as CASSLLDSKTEAFF. The chain couples TRBV5-6 to TRBJ1-1, with D maybe TRBD1 (6 bases). This CDR3 is 14 amino acids long. The V gene lost 1 base and the J gene lost 5 bases, with 12 bases spanning the gap. CDR1 SGHDT and CDR2 YYEEEE come from the germline V gene. Full variable domain (remainder filled in from reference TRBV5-6 and TRBJ1-1): DAGVTQSPTHLIKTRGQQVTLRCSPKSGHDTVSWYQQALGQGPQFIFQYYEEEERQRGNFPDRFSGHQFPNYSSELNVNALLLGDSALYLCASSLLDSKTEAFFGQGTRLTVV.

The V call is TRBV25-1, the J call TRBJ1-5, with unresolved D. The CDR3 totals 14 residues. V gave up 1 base and J gave up 11 bases, with 15 bases separating them. Germline CDR1 is MGHDK and CDR2 is SYGVNS. The CDR3 region has the DNA TGTGCCAGCAGTGAATTCGGGTCAGAGTCAGCCCAGCATTTT. Translation: CASSEFGSESAQHF.

The rearrangement links TRBV7-9 to TRBJ1-2, with 8 nucleotides matching TRBD1. V gave up 5 bases and J gave up 7 bases; unmatched junction bases: 12. In germline, CDR1 is SEHNR, CDR2 FQNEAQ (reference sequence). The CDR3 loop spans 15 amino acids. Here the CDR3 DNA reads TGTGCCAGCAGCCTCAACCCGGGACAGGTAAGTGGCTACACCTTC. It specifies CASSLNPGQVSGYTF.

The chain joins TRBV12-3 or TRBV12-4 to TRBJ1-3, with D unresolved. The V end was cut by 6 bases, the J end by 8 bases, with 8 bases between. The CDR3 is 11 residues long. The CDR3 here is CASRTYDTIYF. The CDR3 coding sequence is TGTGCCAGCAGAACCTACGACACCATATATTTT.